A single sample gave rise to the 24 T cell receptor beta chains below, sequenced in a study of T cells in Graves' hyperthyroidism and ophthalmopathy. There were TCR beta CDR3 regions amplified from RNA transcripts. A set of HTBI primers served as the primers for a first-round RT-PCR of the TCR CDR3. Each CDR3 protein is one row after TCRdb ran MiXCR on the multiplex PCR reads. The sample shows 300,000 to 450,000 distinct CDR3 sequences, approximately 15% of them seen only once. The sample taken for sequencing was blood. All receptors come from a woman aged 55-69 years with Graves' hyperthyroidism.

This clonotype has at least ten counts. This chain uses TRBV7-8 with TRBJ2-7; 13 bases are a match to TRBD2. The CDR3 runs 18 residues. Germline V gene sequence: CDR1 SGHVS, CDR2 FQNEAQ. With V trimmed by 1 base and J by 2 bases, 8 bases remained unmatched. The CDR3 DNA reads TGTGCCAGCAGCTTAGTGTTGGAGGGACTAGCGGGACCCTACGAGCAGTACTTC. This gives the protein CASSLVLEGLAGPYEQYF. Complete variable domain (other parts from reference TRBV7-8 and TRBJ2-7): GAGVSQSPRYKVAKRGQDVALRCDPISGHVSLFWYQQALGQGPEFLTYFQNEAQLDKSGLPSDRFFAERPEGSVSTLKIQRTQQEDSAVYLCASSLVLEGLAGPYEQYFGPGTRLTVT.

This clonotype has ten or more counts. This chain links TRBV12-3 or TRBV12-4 with TRBJ2-5; 11 nucleotides agree with TRBD2. Trimming cost V 6 bases and J 2 bases; bases outside gene matches: 11. The CDR3 covers 17 residues. The CDR3 bases are TGTGCCAGCAGAACCCCTTTAGCGGGAGGGAAACAAGAGACCCAGTACTTC. Protein: CASRTPLAGGKQETQYF.

The chain couples TRBV19 to TRBJ2-7; 7 positions agree with TRBD2. The CDR3 has 15 residues. Germline CDR1 is LNHDA and CDR2 is SQIVND (reference sequence). V was clipped by 5 bases and J by 5 bases; unmatched bases: 12. CDR3 DNA sequence: TGTGCCAGTAGTGTCCAGCCCAGCGGGATCGACGAGCAGTACTTC. Residues: CASSVQPSGIDEQYF.

This clonotype was found many times. The chain combines TRBV20-1 with TRBJ2-1; TRBD1 matches 9 bases. The CDR3 is 16 amino acids. V lost 3 bases to trimming and J lost 2 bases; unmatched junction nucleotides: 8. Germline lookup yields CDR1 DFQATT and CDR2 SNEGSKA (reference sequence). CDR3: CSASGPGTGPYNEQFF. The DNA of the CDR3 is TGCAGTGCTAGCGGTCCCGGGACAGGGCCCTACAATGAGCAGTTCTTC.

This sequence joins TRBV6-1 and TRBJ2-5; D perhaps matches TRBD2 (5 bases). The germline V gene has CDR1 MNHNS and CDR2 SASEGT. The V end was cut by 5 bases, the J end by 9 bases, with 22 bases between. The CDR3 has 15 residues. CDR3 residues: CASSPPFSGYTAQYF. In DNA, the CDR3 is TGTGCCAGCAGTCCTCCTTTCAGCGGCTACACGGCCCAGTACTTC.

This clonotype appeared many times. The V gene is TRBV10-3, the J gene TRBJ2-5; the match to TRBD2 covers 14 bases. Germline CDR1 and CDR2: ENHRY and SYGVKD. Losses at the gene ends were 7 bases for V and 3 bases for J; bases not matched to a gene: 4. This CDR3 has 15 residues. In DNA form, the CDR3 reads TGTGCCATCAAGGGACTAGCGGGAGAGGAAGAGACCCAGTACTTC. Residues: CAIKGLAGEEETQYF.

The V call is TRBV28, the J call TRBJ2-1; 10 bases are a match to TRBD2. CDR3 length equals 22 residues. Germline trimming cut 0 bases from V and 6 bases from J; bases unmatched to any gene: 23. Germline V gives CDR1 MDHEN, CDR2 SYDVKM. CDR3 in DNA: TGTGCCAGCAGTTTATGGACGGGAGCGGGAGGGCCTTTTCTCCTGTGCCGCAATGAGCAGTTCTTC. Translating gives CASSLWTGAGGPFLLCRNEQFF.

This clonotype was counted ten times or more. One end of the junction fails to match germline, which may point to a read error. The chain employs TRBV5-1 and TRBJ2-3; D may be TRBD1 (5 bases). The CDR3 is made up of 13 amino acids. Germline V gene sequence: CDR1 SGHRS, CDR2 YFSETQ. The CDR3 DNA reads as TGTGCCAGCTCACCACAGGGCACAGATACGCAGTATTTT. Translation: CASSPQGTDTQYF.

This clonotype has at least ten counts. CDR3 DNA sequence: TGTGCCAGTAGTATGCGGGACAGGGGCCGGGGTAATCAGCCCCAGCATTTT. Its translation: CASSMRDRGRGNQPQHF. The chain links TRBV19 to TRBJ1-5; 10 nucleotides align to TRBD1. The CDR3 sequence is 17 residues long. Germline CDR1 and CDR2: LNHDA and SQIVND (reference sequence). The V segment lost 3 bases and the J segment 4 bases; nucleotides outside the gene matches: 9.

About this clonotype itself: A much larger clonotype is one base distant, so this may be a read error. The V gene is TRBV29-1, the J gene TRBJ2-3; 7 bases match TRBD1. The CDR3 runs to 14 residues. Germline CDR1 is SQVTM and CDR2 is ANQGSEA. The CDR3 is CGVEQGVLTDTQYF. CDR3 in DNA: TGCGGCGTTGAGCAGGGGGTGTTAACAGATACGCAGTATTTT.

This clonotype appeared many times. The chain's CDR3 is CASIVEGGSTEAFF. The CDR3 DNA sequence: TGTGCCAGCATCGTCGAGGGTGGGTCCACTGAAGCTTTCTTT. The chain has TRBV28 and TRBJ1-1, with D unclear. The V and J ends lost 7 bases and 4 bases respectively, with 16 bases between them. CDR3 size: 14 residues. Per germline, CDR1 MDHEN and CDR2 SYDVKM.

This clonotype was seen repeatedly, ten times or more. The rearrangement uses TRBV30 and TRBJ2-5, with D hard to call. Germline CDR1 reads GTSNPN; CDR2 reads SVGIG (reference sequence). The CDR3 runs to 10 residues. The V end lost 1 base, the J end lost 5 bases, and 2 bases lay between the germline ends. CDR3 in amino acids: CAWSAETQYF. CDR3 in DNA: TGTGCCTGGAGTGCGGAGACCCAGTACTTC.

The rearrangement uses TRBV6-1 and TRBJ2-5, with D perhaps matching TRBD2 (6 bases). Between the trimmed V and J ends, which lost 4 bases and 5 bases, there was a span of 23 bases. The CDR3 length is 17 residues. Germline V CDR1 and CDR2: MNHNS, SASEGT. In DNA, the CDR3 is TGTGCCAGCAGTGTCCTTTTTGATAGCGGCTCAGGGGAGACCCAGTACTTC. It translates to CASSVLFDSGSGETQYF.

The table lists this clonotype with many counts. J is TRBJ2-1 and V is TRBV9, with 8 bases fitting TRBD2. The germline CDR1 and CDR2 sequences are SGDLS and YYNGEE. The CDR3 contains 16 residues. The trim removed 4 bases at V and 5 bases at J, leaving 11 bases unmatched. The CDR3 nucleotides read TGTGCCAGCAGCATCAGCGGGACTAGATACAACAATGAGCAGTTCTTC. Translating it yields CASSISGTRYNNEQFF.

With respect to this clonotype: A much larger clone differs from this one at a single base, so this may be a read error. The rearrangement links TRBV6-1 to TRBJ2-3; 9 bases are a match to TRBD2. Germline V lookup: CDR1 MNHNS, CDR2 SASEGT. This CDR3 is built from 14 residues. V gave up 6 bases and J gave up 4 bases; unmatched junction bases: 5. The CDR3 reads CASRNSGSPDTQYF. CDR3 coding DNA: TGTGCCAGCAGGAATAGCGGGAGCCCAGATACGCAGTATTTT.

This clonotype was seen more than once but under ten times. The chain recombines TRBV19 with TRBJ2-5; 9 nucleotides align to TRBD1. The CDR3 has 15 amino acids. The ends lost 3 bases at V and 1 base at J; junction bases unmatched: 3. Germline V gene lookup returns CDR1 LNHDA and CDR2 SQIVND (reference sequence). The DNA for the CDR3 is TGTGCCAGTAGTATGCCGGGACAGGGCCAAGAGACCCAGTACTTC. Protein: CASSMPGQGQETQYF.

The sample holds many counts of this clonotype. The chain joins TRBV30 to TRBJ2-1; maybe TRBD1 (5 bases). This CDR3 spans 15 amino acids. V lost 0 bases to trimming and J lost 1 base, with 10 bases between them. CDR1 is GTSNPN, CDR2 SVGIG, per germline (reference sequence). CDR3: CAWSVGVGSYNEQFF. The CDR3 bases are TGTGCCTGGAGTGTAGGGGTAGGGTCCTACAATGAGCAGTTCTTC.

This clonotype was recorded at least ten times. This chain connects TRBV3-1 to TRBJ1-1; D not certain. With 3 bases removed from V and 1 base from J, the gap between germline ends came to 12 bases. The germline CDR1 and CDR2 sequences are LGHDT and YNNKEL (reference sequence). The CDR3 runs to 15 residues. This CDR3 reads CASSHLSGSNTEAFF. For the CDR3, the DNA is TGTGCCAGCAGCCACCTCAGTGGATCGAACACTGAAGCTTTCTTT. The full variable domain, its missing parts supplied by reference TRBV3-1 and TRBJ1-1, is DTAVSQTPKYLVTQMGNDKSIKCEQNLGHDTMYWYKQDSKKFLKIMFSYNNKELIINETVPNRFSPKSPDKAHLNLHINSLELGDSAVYFCASSHLSGSNTEAFFGQGTRLTVV.

This chain uses TRBV3-1 with TRBJ1-2; 8 bases line up with TRBD1. This CDR3 is built from 18 residues. The V segment lost 4 bases and the J segment 4 bases; nucleotides outside the gene matches: 17. Per the germline V gene, CDR1 is LGHDT and CDR2 is YNNKEL (reference sequence). The DNA for the CDR3 is TGTGCCAGCAGCCGCCGGTTCGATAGACAGGGGCTCTCCTATGGCTACACCTTC. Translating it yields CASSRRFDRQGLSYGYTF.

The gene calls are TRBV2 and TRBJ2-2; D not resolved. This CDR3 has 13 amino acids. Trimming took off 2 bases at V and 8 bases at J, with 9 bases between the two ends. Germline CDR1 SNHLY, CDR2 FYNNEI. The CDR3 here is CASSEKSFGELFF. CDR3 nucleotide sequence: TGTGCCAGCAGTGAAAAGAGTTTTGGGGAGCTGTTTTTT.

The rearrangement uses TRBV20-1 and TRBJ2-7; 7 bases fit TRBD1. Germline V gene sequence: CDR1 DFQATT, CDR2 SNEGSKA (reference sequence). The junction had 6 bases not matched to a gene; V was cut back by 1 base and J by 0 bases. This CDR3 is 15 amino acids long. CDR3 coding DNA: TGCAGTGCTAGAGCCACGACAGGGAGCTCCTACGAGCAGTACTTC. It yields the protein CSARATTGSSYEQYF.

This clonotype appeared a single time. This chain connects TRBV6-5 to TRBJ2-3; 8 bases match TRBD2. Germline V lookup: CDR1 MNHEY, CDR2 SVGAGI. The V segment lost 2 bases and the J segment 4 bases; nucleotides outside the gene matches: 8. CDR3 length equals 16 residues. CDR3 in DNA: TGTGCCAGCAGTTACCAGGGGAGCGGGAGCGCAGATACGCAGTATTTT. Protein sequence: CASSYQGSGSADTQYF.

This clonotype was seen ten or more times. The chain joins TRBV10-3 to TRBJ2-2; TRBD1 matches at 9 bases. Trimming took 5 bases from V and 6 from J; bases not matched to a gene: 7. Germline values: CDR1 ENHRY, CDR2 SYGVKD. This CDR3 has 15 amino acids. In DNA form, the CDR3 reads TGTGCCATCAGTCTCGGGACAGGGCTCTCCGGGGAGCTGTTTTTT. This codes for CAISLGTGLSGELFF.

This clonotype was observed many times. The chain couples TRBV29-1 to TRBJ1-1; unclear D gene. Trimming shortened V by 3 bases and J by 5 bases, and 13 bases separated the two germline ends. This CDR3 region has 13 residues. Per the germline V gene, CDR1 is SQVTM and CDR2 is ANQGSEA. CDR3 coding DNA: TGCAGCGTTGAGTACGGTCGTGGGACTGAAGCTTTCTTT. Protein: CSVEYGRGTEAFF.